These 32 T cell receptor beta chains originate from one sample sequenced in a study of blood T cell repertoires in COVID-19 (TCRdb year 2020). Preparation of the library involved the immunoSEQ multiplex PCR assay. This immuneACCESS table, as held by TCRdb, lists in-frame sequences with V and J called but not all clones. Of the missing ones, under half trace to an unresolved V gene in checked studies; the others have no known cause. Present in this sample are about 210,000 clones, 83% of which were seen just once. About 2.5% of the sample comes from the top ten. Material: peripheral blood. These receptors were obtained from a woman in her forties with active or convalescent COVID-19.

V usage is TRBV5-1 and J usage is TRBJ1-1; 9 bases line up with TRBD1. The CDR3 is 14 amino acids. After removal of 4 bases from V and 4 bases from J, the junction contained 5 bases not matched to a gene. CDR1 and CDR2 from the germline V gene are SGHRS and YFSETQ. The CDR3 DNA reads TGCGCCAGCAGCGTACGGGACAGGGCCACTGAAGCTTTCTTT. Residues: CASSVRDRATEAFF.

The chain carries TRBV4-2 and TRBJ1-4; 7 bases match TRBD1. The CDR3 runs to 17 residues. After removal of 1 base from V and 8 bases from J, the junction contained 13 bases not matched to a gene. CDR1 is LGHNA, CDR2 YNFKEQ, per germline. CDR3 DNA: TGTGCCAGCAGCCAAGTGGGTGGCAGGGGGTCAGAAGAAAAACTGTTTTTT. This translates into CASSQVGGRGSEEKLFF.

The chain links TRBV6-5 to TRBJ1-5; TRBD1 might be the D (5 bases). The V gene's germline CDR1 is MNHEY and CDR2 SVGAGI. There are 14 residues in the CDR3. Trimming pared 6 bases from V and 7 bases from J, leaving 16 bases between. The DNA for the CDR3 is TGTGCCAGCAGGCCCAGGGTTTCAGGGCAGCCCCAGCATTTT. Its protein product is CASRPRVSGQPQHF.

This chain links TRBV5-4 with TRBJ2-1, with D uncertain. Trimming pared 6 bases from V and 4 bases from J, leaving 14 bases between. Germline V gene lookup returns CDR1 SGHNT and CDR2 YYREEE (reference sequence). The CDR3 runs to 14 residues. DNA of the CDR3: TGTGCCAGCAAACCCGAGAGCGTATACAATGAGCAGTTCTTC. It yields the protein CASKPESVYNEQFF. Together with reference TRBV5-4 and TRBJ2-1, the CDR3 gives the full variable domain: ETGVTQSPTHLIKTRGQQVTLRCSSQSGHNTVSWYQQALGQGPQFIFQYYREEENGRGNFPPRFSGLQFPNYSSELNVNALELDDSALYLCASKPESVYNEQFFGPGTRLTVL.

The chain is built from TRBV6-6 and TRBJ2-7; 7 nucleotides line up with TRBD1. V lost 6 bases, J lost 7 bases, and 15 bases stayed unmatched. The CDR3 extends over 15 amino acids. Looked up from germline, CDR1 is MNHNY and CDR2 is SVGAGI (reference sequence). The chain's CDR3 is CASRPRTGFLGEQYF. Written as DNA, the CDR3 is TGTGCCAGCAGGCCGAGGACAGGATTTTTAGGGGAGCAGTACTTC.

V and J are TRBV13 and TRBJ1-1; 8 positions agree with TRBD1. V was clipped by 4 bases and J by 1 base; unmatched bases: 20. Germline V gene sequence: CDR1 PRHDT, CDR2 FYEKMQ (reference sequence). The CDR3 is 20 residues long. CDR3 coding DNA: TGTGCCAGCAGCTCTAGGACAGGGAAGGCTCCCGGGGATAAGAACACTGAAGCTTTCTTT. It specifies CASSSRTGKAPGDKNTEAFF.

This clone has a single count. CDR3 amino acids: CASSNLQGTEQFF. DNA for the CDR3: TGTGCCAGCAGTAACCTACAGGGAACTGAGCAGTTCTTC. This chain joins TRBV6-5 and TRBJ2-1; D perhaps matches TRBD1 (6 bases). Germline CDR1 and CDR2: MNHEY and SVGAGI. Trimming left V 5 bases short and J 9 bases short, with 14 bases between. The CDR3 covers 13 residues.

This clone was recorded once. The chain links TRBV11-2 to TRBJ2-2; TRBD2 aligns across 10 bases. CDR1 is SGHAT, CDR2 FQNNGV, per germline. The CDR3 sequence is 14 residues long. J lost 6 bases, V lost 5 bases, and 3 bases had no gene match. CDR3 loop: CASSNSGGSGELFF. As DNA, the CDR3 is TGTGCCAGCAGCAATAGCGGGGGGTCCGGGGAGCTGTTTTTT.

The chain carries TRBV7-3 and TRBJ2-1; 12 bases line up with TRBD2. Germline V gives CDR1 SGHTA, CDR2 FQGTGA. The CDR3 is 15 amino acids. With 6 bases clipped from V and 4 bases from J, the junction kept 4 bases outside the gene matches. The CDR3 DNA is TGTGCCAGCAGTCTGGGACTAGCGGGTTACAATGAGCAGTTCTTC. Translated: CASSLGLAGYNEQFF.

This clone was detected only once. The CDR3 reads CASYQTGGENIQYF. The CDR3 nucleotides read TGTGCCAGCTACCAGACAGGGGGAGAAAACATTCAGTACTTC. The chain joins TRBV5-4 to TRBJ2-4, with TRBD1 identical over 9 bases. V trimming: 7 bases; J trimming: 5 bases; junction bases outside the gene matches: 7. The CDR3 loop spans 14 amino acids. Germline V gene data show CDR1 as SGHNT and CDR2 as YYREEE (reference sequence). The full variable domain, with the rest looked up from reference TRBV5-4 and TRBJ2-4, is ETGVTQSPTHLIKTRGQQVTLRCSSQSGHNTVSWYQQALGQGPQFIFQYYREEENGRGNFPPRFSGLQFPNYSSELNVNALELDDSALYLCASYQTGGENIQYFGAGTRLSVL.

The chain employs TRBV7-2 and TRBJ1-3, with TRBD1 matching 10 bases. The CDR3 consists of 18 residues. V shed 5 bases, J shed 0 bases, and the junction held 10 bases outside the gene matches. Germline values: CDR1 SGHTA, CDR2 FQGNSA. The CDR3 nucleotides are TGTGCCAGCAGCCCGAGGACAGGGGGTTCCCGCTCTGGAAACACCATATATTTT. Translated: CASSPRTGGSRSGNTIYF.

The DNA of the CDR3 is TGTGCCAGCAGTTTATCCGGGACACCTGAGCAGTACTTC. Its protein product is CASSLSGTPEQYF. The chain employs TRBV28 and TRBJ2-7; possible D gene TRBD1, 6 bases. Germline V gene lookup returns CDR1 MDHEN and CDR2 SYDVKM. This CDR3 comprises 13 residues. Trimming pared 1 base from V and 7 bases from J, leaving 11 bases between.

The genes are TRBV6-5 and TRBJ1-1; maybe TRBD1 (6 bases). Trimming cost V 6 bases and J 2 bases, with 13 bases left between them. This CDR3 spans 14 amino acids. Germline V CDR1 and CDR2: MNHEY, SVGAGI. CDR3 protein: CASSRRGGNTEAFF. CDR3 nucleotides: TGTGCCAGCAGCCGGAGGGGGGGCAACACTGAAGCTTTCTTT.

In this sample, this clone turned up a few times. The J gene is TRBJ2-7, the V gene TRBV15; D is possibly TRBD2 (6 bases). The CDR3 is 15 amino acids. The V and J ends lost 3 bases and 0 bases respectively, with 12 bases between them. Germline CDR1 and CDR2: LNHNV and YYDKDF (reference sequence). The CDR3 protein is CATSRGWEDSYEQYF. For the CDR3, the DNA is TGTGCCACCAGCAGGGGCTGGGAGGACTCCTACGAGCAGTACTTC.

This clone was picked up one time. DNA for the CDR3: TGTGCCAGCAGCCCCACAGGCCGTCCTAACTATGGCTACACCTTC. Its translation: CASSPTGRPNYGYTF. This chain uses TRBV7-9 with TRBJ1-2, with D maybe TRBD1 (5 bases). CDR1 is SEHNR, CDR2 FQNEAQ, per germline (reference sequence). The CDR3 runs 15 residues. The germline V and J ends were trimmed by 5 bases and 0 bases, with 13 bases remaining between them.

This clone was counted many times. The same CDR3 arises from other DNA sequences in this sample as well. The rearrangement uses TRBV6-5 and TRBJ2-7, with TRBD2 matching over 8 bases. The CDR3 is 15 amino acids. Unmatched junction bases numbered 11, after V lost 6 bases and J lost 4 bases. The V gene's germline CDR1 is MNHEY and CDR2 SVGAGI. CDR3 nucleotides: TGTGCCAGCAGGTGGCCGGGGGGGGCATCTTACGAGCAGTACTTC. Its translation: CASRWPGGASYEQYF.

The CDR3 nucleotides are TGTGCCAGCAGTGACAGGGTGGGAAATCAGCCCCAGCATTTT. Translation: CASSDRVGNQPQHF. The chain couples TRBV6-1 to TRBJ1-5; tentative D call: TRBD1 (5 bases). Trimming removed 3 bases at V and 4 bases at J, with 10 bases between. The CDR3 is made up of 14 amino acids. CDR1 is MNHNS, CDR2 SASEGT, per germline.

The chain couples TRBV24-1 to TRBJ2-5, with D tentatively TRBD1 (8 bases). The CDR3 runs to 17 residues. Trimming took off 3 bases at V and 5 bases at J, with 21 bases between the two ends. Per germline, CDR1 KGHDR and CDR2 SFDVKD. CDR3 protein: CATSDGRGRQGWETQYF. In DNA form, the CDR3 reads TGTGCCACCAGTGATGGGAGGGGGAGACAGGGGTGGGAGACCCAGTACTTC.

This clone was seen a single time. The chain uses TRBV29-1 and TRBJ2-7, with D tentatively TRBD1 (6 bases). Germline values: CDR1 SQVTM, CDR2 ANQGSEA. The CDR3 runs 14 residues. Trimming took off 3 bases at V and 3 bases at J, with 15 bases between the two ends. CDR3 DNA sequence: TGCAGCGTTGATGGGGCAGGGGAGTTCTACGAGCAGTACTTC. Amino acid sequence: CSVDGAGEFYEQYF.

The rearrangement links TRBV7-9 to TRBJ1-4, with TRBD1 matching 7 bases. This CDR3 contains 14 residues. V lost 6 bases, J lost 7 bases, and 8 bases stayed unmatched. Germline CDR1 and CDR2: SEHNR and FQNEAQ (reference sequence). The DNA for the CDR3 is TGTGCCAGCAGAAAAACAGGGGTCGGTGAAAAACTGTTTTTT. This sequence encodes CASRKTGVGEKLFF.

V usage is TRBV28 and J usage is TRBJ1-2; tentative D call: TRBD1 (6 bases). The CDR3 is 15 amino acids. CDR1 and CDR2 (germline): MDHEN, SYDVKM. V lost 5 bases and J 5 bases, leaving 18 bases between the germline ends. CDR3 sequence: CASSVFTGRPYGYTF. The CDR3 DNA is TGTGCCAGCAGTGTGTTTACAGGGAGACCTTATGGCTACACCTTC.

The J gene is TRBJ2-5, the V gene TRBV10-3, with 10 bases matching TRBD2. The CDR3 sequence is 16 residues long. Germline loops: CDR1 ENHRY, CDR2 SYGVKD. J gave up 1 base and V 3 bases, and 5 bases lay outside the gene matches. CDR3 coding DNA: TGTGCCATCAGTGATCCTAGCGGGGGATTCCAAGAGACCCAGTACTTC. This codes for CAISDPSGGFQETQYF.

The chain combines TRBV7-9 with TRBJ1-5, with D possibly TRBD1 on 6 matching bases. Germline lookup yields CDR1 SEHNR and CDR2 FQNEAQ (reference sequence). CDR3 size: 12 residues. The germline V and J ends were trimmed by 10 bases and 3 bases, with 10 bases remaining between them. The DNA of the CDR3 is TGTGCCACTTGGGACAACAATCAGCCCCAGCATTTT. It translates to CATWDNNQPQHF.

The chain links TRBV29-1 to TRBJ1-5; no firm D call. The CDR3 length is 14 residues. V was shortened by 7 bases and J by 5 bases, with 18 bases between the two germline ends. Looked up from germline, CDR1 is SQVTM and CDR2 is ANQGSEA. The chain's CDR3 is CSALLSAGDQPQHF. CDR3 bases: TGCAGCGCTTTGTTATCGGCCGGGGATCAGCCCCAGCATTTT.

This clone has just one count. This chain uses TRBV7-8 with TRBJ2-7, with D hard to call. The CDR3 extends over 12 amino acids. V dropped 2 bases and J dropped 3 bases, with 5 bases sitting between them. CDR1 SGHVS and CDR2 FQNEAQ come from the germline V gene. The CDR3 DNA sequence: TGTGCCAGCAGCTTAAACAGCTACGAGCAGTACTTC. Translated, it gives CASSLNSYEQYF.

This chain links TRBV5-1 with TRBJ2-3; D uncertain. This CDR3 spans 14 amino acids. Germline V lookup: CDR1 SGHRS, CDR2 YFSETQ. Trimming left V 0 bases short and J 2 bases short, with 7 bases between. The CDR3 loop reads CASSLGQDTDTQYF. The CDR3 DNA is TGCGCCAGCAGCTTGGGTCAGGACACAGATACGCAGTATTTT.

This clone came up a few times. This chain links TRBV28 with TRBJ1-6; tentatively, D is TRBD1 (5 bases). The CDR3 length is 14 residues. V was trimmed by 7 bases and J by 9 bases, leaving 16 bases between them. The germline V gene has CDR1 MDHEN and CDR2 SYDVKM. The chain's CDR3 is CASIPLSGGSPLHF. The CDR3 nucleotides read TGTGCCAGCATCCCCCTCTCCGGGGGTTCACCCCTCCACTTT.

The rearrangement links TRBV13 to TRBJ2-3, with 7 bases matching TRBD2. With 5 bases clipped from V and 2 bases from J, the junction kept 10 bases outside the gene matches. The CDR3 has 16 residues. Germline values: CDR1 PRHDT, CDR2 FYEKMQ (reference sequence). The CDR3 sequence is CASSATLGGITDTQYF. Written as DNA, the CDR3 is TGTGCCAGCAGCGCCACCTTGGGGGGGATCACAGATACGCAGTATTTT.

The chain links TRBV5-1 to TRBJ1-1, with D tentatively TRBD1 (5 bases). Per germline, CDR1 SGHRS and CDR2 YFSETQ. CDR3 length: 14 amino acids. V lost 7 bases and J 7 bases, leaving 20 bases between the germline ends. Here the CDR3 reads CASGTGSSSGEAFF. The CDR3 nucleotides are TGCGCCAGCGGAACAGGCTCTTCGTCCGGTGAAGCTTTCTTT.

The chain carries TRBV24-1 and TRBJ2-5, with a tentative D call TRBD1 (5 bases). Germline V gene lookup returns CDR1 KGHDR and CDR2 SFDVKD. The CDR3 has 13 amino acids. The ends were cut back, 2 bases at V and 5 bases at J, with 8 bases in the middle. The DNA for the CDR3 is TGTGCCACCAGTGATTGGTACAGGGAGACCCAGTACTTC. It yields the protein CATSDWYRETQYF.

The CDR3 region has the DNA TGTGCCAGCAGCTTAGGGGTCAGGGGTACCACTGAAGCTTTCTTT. It translates to CASSLGVRGTTEAFF. The V call is TRBV11-3, the J call TRBJ1-1; D possibly corresponds to TRBD1 (6 bases). With 1 base removed from V and 4 bases from J, the gap between germline ends came to 13 bases. CDR3 length: 15 residues. Germline CDR1 is SGHNT and CDR2 is YENEEA.

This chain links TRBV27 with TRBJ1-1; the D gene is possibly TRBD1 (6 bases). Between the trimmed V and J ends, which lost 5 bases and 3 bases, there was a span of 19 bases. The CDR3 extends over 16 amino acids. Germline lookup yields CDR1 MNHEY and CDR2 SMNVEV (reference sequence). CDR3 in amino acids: CASSPLDRGGDTEAFF. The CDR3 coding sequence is TGTGCCAGCAGTCCCCTTGACAGAGGGGGTGACACTGAAGCTTTCTTT.